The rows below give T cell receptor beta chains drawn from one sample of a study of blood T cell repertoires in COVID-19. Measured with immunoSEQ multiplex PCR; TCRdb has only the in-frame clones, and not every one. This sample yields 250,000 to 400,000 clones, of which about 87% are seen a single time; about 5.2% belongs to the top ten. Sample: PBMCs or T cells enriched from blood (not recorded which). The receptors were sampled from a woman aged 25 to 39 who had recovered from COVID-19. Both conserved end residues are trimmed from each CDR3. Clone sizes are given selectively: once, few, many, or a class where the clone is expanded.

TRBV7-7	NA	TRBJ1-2	ASSTRDRAQGYT
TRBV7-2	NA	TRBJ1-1	ASSLVRTIYTEAF
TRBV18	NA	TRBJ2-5	ASSPPERGRETQY
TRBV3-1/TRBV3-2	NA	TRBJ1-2	ASSQDQTGPYGYT
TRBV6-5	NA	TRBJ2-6	ASSFRRAGANVLT
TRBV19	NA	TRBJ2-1	ASSIVGQGAYNEQF
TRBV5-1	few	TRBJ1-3	ASSLGTGPGDTIY
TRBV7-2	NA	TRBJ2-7	ASSFPPFYEQY
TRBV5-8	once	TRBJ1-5	ASSRGGRNQPQH
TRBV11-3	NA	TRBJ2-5	ASSLGGARAEGETQY
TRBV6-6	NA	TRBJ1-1	ASRPGHVGGTEAF
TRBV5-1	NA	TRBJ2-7	ASSLGQGFNEQY
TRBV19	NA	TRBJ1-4	AWGGDTTREKLF
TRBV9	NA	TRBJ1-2	ASSPGQEGYT
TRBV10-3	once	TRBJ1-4	ATGATNEKLF
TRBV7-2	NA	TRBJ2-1	ASSLESRYNEQF
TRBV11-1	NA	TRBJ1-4	ASSWTGAGEKLF
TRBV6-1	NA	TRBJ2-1	ASSEPSGSYNEQF
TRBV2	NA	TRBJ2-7	ASRRDRDSYEQY
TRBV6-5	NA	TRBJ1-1	ASSYSRQAAEAF
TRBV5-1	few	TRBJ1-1	ASRSGRNTEAF
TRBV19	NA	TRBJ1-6	ASSTVYNSPLH
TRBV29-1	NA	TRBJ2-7	SVVPGEGSYEQY
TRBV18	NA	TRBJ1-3	ASSRGFGNTIY
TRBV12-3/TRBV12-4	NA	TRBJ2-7	ASSSGSYEQY
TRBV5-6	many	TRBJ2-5	ASSGEGLAAQETQY
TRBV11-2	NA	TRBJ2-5	ASSSGTGRETQY
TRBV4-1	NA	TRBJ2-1	ASSQDRTSGGREQF
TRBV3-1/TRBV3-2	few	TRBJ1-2	ASKLGGSNYGYT
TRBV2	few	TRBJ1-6	ASRIEGARNSPLH
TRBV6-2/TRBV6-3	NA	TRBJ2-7	ASSYSKQGNPYEQY
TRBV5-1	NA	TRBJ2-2	ASSLDRLTGELF
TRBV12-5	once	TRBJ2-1	ASGLTQGGVYNEQF